Shown below are 2 T cell receptor beta chains from a single sample sequenced in a study of T cell repertoires in cytomegalovirus infection. TCRdb ran MiXCR on the reads and lists one entry per CDR3 protein. The sample has about 490,000 distinct CDR3 sequences; about 15% are singletons. The specimen was CD8+ T cells from PBMCs. The receptors were sampled from a human donor in good health (CMV status not recorded). Some clones in this sample may be carry-over from other donors' samples.

This clonotype was seen many times. The chain is built from TRBV4-2 and TRBJ2-1; D assignment may be TRBD1 or TRBD2 (6 bases each). V was pared by 8 bases and J by 8 bases, with 22 bases between. The CDR3 has 15 residues. From germline, CDR1 is LGHNA and CDR2 YNFKEQ. CDR3 coding DNA: TGTGCCAGCGCCCCGGAGGGGGGCCGAGTCTATGAGCAGTTCTTC. This encodes CASAPEGGRVYEQFF.

The gene calls are TRBV15 and TRBJ1-2; the D is unclear. CDR3 size: 18 residues. The V end was cut by 0 bases, the J end by 2 bases, with 19 bases between. Per the germline V gene, CDR1 is LNHNV and CDR2 is YYDKDF (reference sequence). CDR3 DNA sequence: TGTGCCACCAGCAGAGATAGAGGACTCGACACGACCAACTATGGCTACACCTTC. Protein sequence: CATSRDRGLDTTNYGYTF.